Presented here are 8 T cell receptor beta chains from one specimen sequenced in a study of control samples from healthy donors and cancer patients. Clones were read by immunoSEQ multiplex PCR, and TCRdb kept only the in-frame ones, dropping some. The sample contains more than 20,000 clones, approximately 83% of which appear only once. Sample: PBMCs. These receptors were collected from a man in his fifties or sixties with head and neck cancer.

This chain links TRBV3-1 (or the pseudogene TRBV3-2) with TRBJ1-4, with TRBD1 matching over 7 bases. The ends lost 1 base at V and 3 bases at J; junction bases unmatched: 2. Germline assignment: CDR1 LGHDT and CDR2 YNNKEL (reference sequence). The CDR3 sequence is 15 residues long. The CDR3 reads CASSQGDSPNEKLFF. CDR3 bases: TGTGCCAGCAGCCAAGGGGACAGTCCTAATGAAAAACTGTTTTTT.

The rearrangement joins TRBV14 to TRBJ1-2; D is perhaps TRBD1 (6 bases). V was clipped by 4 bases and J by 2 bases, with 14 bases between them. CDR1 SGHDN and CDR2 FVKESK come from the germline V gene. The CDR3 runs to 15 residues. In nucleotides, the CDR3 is TGTGCCAGCAGCCTATTCAGGGGCTGGAACTATGGCTACACCTTC. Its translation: CASSLFRGWNYGYTF.

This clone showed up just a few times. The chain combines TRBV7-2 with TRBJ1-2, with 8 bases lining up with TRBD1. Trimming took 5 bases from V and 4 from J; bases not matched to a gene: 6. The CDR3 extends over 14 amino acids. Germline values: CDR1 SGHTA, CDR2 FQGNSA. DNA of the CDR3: TGTGCCAGCAGCGATAGACAGGGGCCCTATGGCTACACCTTC. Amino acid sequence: CASSDRQGPYGYTF.

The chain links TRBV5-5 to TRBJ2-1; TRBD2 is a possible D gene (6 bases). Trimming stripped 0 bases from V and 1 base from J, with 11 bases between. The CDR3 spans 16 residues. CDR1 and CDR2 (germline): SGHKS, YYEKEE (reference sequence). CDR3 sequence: CASSLGYSGSYNEQFF. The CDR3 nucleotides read TGTGCCAGCAGCTTGGGTTATAGCGGTTCCTACAATGAGCAGTTCTTC. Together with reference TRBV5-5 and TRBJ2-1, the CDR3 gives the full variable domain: DAGVTQSPTHLIKTRGQQVTLRCSPISGHKSVSWYQQVLGQGPQFIFQYYEKEERGRGNFPDRFSARQFPNYSSELNVNALLLGDSALYLCASSLGYSGSYNEQFFGPGTRLTVL.

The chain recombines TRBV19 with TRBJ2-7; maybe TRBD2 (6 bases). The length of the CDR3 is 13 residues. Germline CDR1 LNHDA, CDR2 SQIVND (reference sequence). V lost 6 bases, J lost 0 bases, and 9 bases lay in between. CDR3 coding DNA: TGTGCCAGTAGGACCGGGAGCTCCTACGAGCAGTACTTC. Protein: CASRTGSSYEQYF.

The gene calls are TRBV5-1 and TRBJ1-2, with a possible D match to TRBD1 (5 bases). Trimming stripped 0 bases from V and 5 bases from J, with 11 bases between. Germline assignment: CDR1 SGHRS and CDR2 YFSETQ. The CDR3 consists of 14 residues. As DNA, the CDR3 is TGCGCCAGCAGCTTGGGGGGGACCTCGTATGGCTACACCTTC. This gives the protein CASSLGGTSYGYTF. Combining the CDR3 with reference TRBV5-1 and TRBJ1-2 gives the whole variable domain KAGVTQTPRYLIKTRGQQVTLSCSPISGHRSVSWYQQTPGQGLQFLFEYFSETQRNKGNFPGRFSGRQFSNSRSEMNVSTLELGDSALYLCASSLGGTSYGYTFGSGTRLTVV.

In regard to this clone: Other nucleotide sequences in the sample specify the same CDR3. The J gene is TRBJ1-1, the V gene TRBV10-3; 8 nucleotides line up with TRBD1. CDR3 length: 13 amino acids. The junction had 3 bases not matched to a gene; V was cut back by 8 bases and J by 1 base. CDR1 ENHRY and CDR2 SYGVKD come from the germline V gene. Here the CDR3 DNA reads TGTGCCATCTCCGGACAGGGGAACACTGAAGCTTTCTTT. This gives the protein CAISGQGNTEAFF.

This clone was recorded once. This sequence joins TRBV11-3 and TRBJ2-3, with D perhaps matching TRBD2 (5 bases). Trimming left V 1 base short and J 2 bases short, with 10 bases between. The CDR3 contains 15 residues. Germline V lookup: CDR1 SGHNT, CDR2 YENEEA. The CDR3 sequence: CASSLGPDYTDTQYF. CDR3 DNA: TGTGCCAGCAGCTTAGGTCCCGACTACACAGATACGCAGTATTTT.